This T cell receptor (beta chain) was sequenced in a study of spatial heterogeneity in lung cancer. At the level of the study: Alpha-chain sequences were detected in numbers that were consistently lower than beta-chain sequences. Each distinct TCR and UMI combination averaged more than ten appearances in raw reads.

This clonotype showed up many times. The time point here: sample taken at primary tumor resection. The donor group consisted of roughly 70 patients who had untreated, early-stage non-small cell lung cancer. Whole RNA, which was extracted from tumor, nontumor lung tissue or frozen PBMC, was sequenced without any cell sorting. TCRdb reprocessed the 5' RACE reads with MiXCR, giving one entry per CDR3 protein. The sample has about 7,900 distinct CDR3 sequences; 4% to 5.5% are singletons. Sequences were derived from PBMCs, sampled at surgery. This sequence was found in a male donor with early-stage non-small cell lung cancer.

CDR3 DNA sequence: TGTGCCAGCAGCGTGGGACTAGCGGAAGCCTACGAGCAGTACTTC. Its translation is CASSVGLAEAYEQYF. The chain carries TRBV9 and TRBJ2-7, with 11 bases fitting TRBD2. Germline V gene lookup returns CDR1 SGDLS and CDR2 YYNGEE. CDR3 length: 15 residues. The V segment lost 2 bases and the J segment 2 bases; nucleotides outside the gene matches: 3.